This T cell receptor (beta chain) was retrieved from a study of T cell responses to AZD1222 COVID-19 vaccine. Sequenced by immunoSEQ multiplex PCR; TCRdb stores in-frame clones only, minus some. Among around 100,000 clones listed, roughly 87% were seen once. Germline loops: CDR1 SEHNR, CDR2 FQNEAQ (reference sequence). The CDR3 loop spans 14 amino acids. The V and J ends lost 7 bases and 4 bases respectively, with 15 bases between them. The chain couples TRBV7-9 to TRBJ2-3; the D gene is possibly TRBD2 (6 bases). Sequenced here: peripheral blood, sampled on day 0 of AZD1222 vaccination. This receptor was obtained from an adult in good health. The CDR3 DNA reads as TGTGCCAGCACTCCGGGAGACTGGGCAGATACGCAGTATTTT. This gives the protein CASTPGDWADTQYF.